The next 2 T cell receptor beta chains were all read from a single sample in a study of response to subunit inactivated influenza vaccine. MiXCR, applied by TCRdb to the RT-PCR reads, yields one record per CDR3 protein. The top ten clones hold 11% of a sample with fewer than 750,000 distinct CDR3 sequences, 14% of them seen once. Sequenced material: PBMCs from blood, taken roughly 12 days after vaccination. Receptor source: a man aged 50 to 60 who received an inactivated influenza vaccine.

This clonotype was counted only a few times. The chain carries TRBV6-1 and TRBJ2-3, with TRBD1 matching 7 bases. The CDR3 runs 14 residues. Per the germline V gene, CDR1 is MNHNS and CDR2 is SASEGT. The V gene end was trimmed by 3 bases and the J gene end by 6 bases; junction bases not matched to a gene: 6. The CDR3 reads CASSEHRGGDTQYF. The DNA of the CDR3 is TGTGCCAGCAGTGAGCACAGGGGCGGCGATACGCAGTATTTT.

This clonotype appeared many times. One end of the junction varies from germline; a read error may be responsible. The chain joins TRBV7-2 to TRBJ2-1; 8 bases map to TRBD2. This CDR3 is 13 amino acids long. Germline-derived CDR1 and CDR2 are SGHTA and FQGNSA. The CDR3 DNA follows: TGCGCCAGCAGCTTAGGGACTAGCAATGAGCAGTTCTTC. Its protein product is CASSLGTSNEQFF.